The rows below give T cell receptor beta chains drawn from one sample of a study of shared clonotypes between healthy human individuals. Using immunoSEQ multiplex PCR, the repertoire was profiled, and TCRdb retains in-frame clones only, with some absent. The table shows 400,000 to 500,000 clones, with 70% to 85% occurring only once. Sequencing used PBMCs. Receptors originate from a woman in her forties in good health. Some clones in this sample may be carry-over from other donors' samples. Each CDR3 is given with its conserved first and last residue. Fields, in order: D gene, clone size, J gene, V gene, CDR3 DNA, CDR3 protein. D genes are given only for firm matches. Clone size is not always given. Where it is, it says once, few, many or a class for expanded clones.

TRBD2 | few | TRBJ2-7 | TRBV29-1 | TGCAGCGCTGAGGGGAGGGCGTTCGAGCAGTACTTC | CSAEGRAFEQYF
NA | NA | TRBJ2-2 | TRBV30 | TGTGCCTGGAGTGTACCCGGGGGGCGGGACACCGGGGAGCTGTTTTTT | CAWSVPGGRDTGELFF
NA | NA | TRBJ1-5 | TRBV10-3 | TGTGCCATCAGTGAAGGGCAGGGCAGCCATAGCAATCAGCCCCAGCATTTT | CAISEGQGSHSNQPQHF
TRBD1 | few | TRBJ2-1 | TRBV6-1 | TGTGCCAGCAGTGTACTAGGGACAGGGAGGGGCAATGAGCAGTTCTTC | CASSVLGTGRGNEQFF
NA | NA | TRBJ1-6 | TRBV30 | TGTGCCTGCCTTATGGAAAATATCTATAATTCACCCCTCCACTTT | CACLMENIYNSPLHF
NA | NA | TRBJ2-7 | TRBV10-3 | TGTGCCATCAGTGAGTCCGGAGCGACGATTTACGAGCAGTACTTC | CAISESGATIYEQYF
NA | NA | TRBJ1-2 | TRBV7-2 | TGTGCCAGCAGCTTAGTGGCAGGGGACGGCTACACCTTC | CASSLVAGDGYTF
NA | NA | TRBJ2-3 | TRBV7-9 | TGTGCCAGCAGCTTAGCTACAGGAGCAGATACGCAGTATTTT | CASSLATGADTQYF
NA | NA | TRBJ1-5 | TRBV30 | TGTGCCTGGAAAGAGGCGACAGATCAGCCCCAGCATTTT | CAWKEATDQPQHF
NA | NA | TRBJ1-1 | TRBV30 | TGTGCCTGGTCTCCCGGGAACACTGAAGCTTTCTTT | CAWSPGNTEAFF
NA | NA | TRBJ2-5 | TRBV7-9 | TGTGCCAGCAGCTTAGAGTCCGGGGAAGAGACCCAGTACTTC | CASSLESGEETQYF
NA | NA | TRBJ2-2 | TRBV11-2 | TGTGCCAGCAGCTTAATCGTGGCCGGGACCGGGGAGCTGTTTTTT | CASSLIVAGTGELFF
NA | NA | TRBJ2-2 | TRBV6-5 | TGTGCCAGCAGTACCTTCTTGAGTTACACCGGGGAGCTGTTTTTT | CASSTFLSYTGELFF
NA | NA | TRBJ2-7 | TRBV7-2 | TGTGCCAGCAGAAAGTGGGGGCCCCACGAGCAGTACTTC | CASRKWGPHEQYF
TRBD2 | NA | TRBJ2-1 | TRBV7-3 | TGTGCCAGCAGCCAATCTTTAGGGGCACTAGCGGGGAAATACAATGAGCAGTTCTTC | CASSQSLGALAGKYNEQFF
TRBD2 | NA | TRBJ2-2 | TRBV4-3 | TGCGCCAGCAGCCGCGGGACTAGCGGGGCTGGGGGGGGGCTGTTTTTT | CASSRGTSGAGGGLFF
TRBD1 | few | TRBJ2-6 | TRBV6-4 | TGTGCCAGCGGACAGGAAAGCTCTGGGGCCAACGTCCTGACTTTC | CASGQESSGANVLTF
NA | NA | TRBJ2-3 | TRBV7-2 | TGTGCCAGCAGCCAGGACAGAATCACAGATACGCAGTATTTT | CASSQDRITDTQYF
NA | NA | TRBJ2-7 | TRBV25-1 | TGTGCCAGCAGTGATTGGGCAACCTACGAGCAGTACTTC | CASSDWATYEQYF
NA | NA | TRBJ2-7 | TRBV11-1 | TGTGCCAGCAGTCCTGGATCGGTCGGGCAGTACTTC | CASSPGSVGQYF
NA | NA | TRBJ2-1 | TRBV19 | TGTGCCAGTAGTCCCCGATTCAATGAGCAGTTCTTC | CASSPRFNEQFF
TRBD1 | once | TRBJ1-1 | TRBV5-6 | TGTGCCAGCAGCCCGCGGGGGGGACGGGACAGGGAAGCGTGGACTGAAGCTTTCTTT | CASSPRGGRDREAWTEAFF
NA | NA | TRBJ1-5 | TRBV27 | TGTGCCAGCAGTCCGCAGGCAATGAATCAGCCCCAGCATTTT | CASSPQAMNQPQHF
NA | NA | TRBJ2-7 | TRBV28 | TGTGCCAGCAGTTTCGTCCCCTACGAGCAGTACTTC | CASSFVPYEQYF
NA | NA | TRBJ2-1 | TRBV9 | TGTGCCAGCAGCCCCAGGACGGATACCCTCTACAATGAGCAGTTCTTC | CASSPRTDTLYNEQFF
TRBD1 | NA | TRBJ2-5 | TRBV10-3 | TGTGCCGTACAGGGGGGAGAGACCCAGTACTTC | CAVQGGETQYF
NA | NA | TRBJ1-2 | TRBV28 | TGTGCCAGCAGTTTGAATACAGGTCTAGGCTACACCTTC | CASSLNTGLGYTF
TRBD2 | once | TRBJ2-7 | TRBV28 | TGTGCCAGCAGTATCGCGGGAGTATCCAACGAGCAGTACTTC | CASSIAGVSNEQYF
NA | NA | TRBJ2-6 | TRBV9 | TGTGCCAGCAGCGTATCTGGGGCCAACGTCCTGACTTTC | CASSVSGANVLTF
TRBD1 | NA | TRBJ1-2 | TRBV5-6 | TGTGCCAGCAGCATGACAGGGGTTTATGGCTACACCTTC | CASSMTGVYGYTF
NA | NA | TRBJ1-4 | TRBV5-4 | TGTGCCAGCAGCTTGGAAGGGGGGCGCGAAAAACTGTTTTTT | CASSLEGGREKLFF
NA | NA | TRBJ1-5 | TRBV30 | TGTGCCTGGAGTTCTCACCATCAGGGATATAGCAATCAGCCCCAGCATTTT | CAWSSHHQGYSNQPQHF
NA | NA | TRBJ2-7 | TRBV30 | TGTGCCTGGAGATCCCAAGCCTCCTACGAGCAGTACTTC | CAWRSQASYEQYF
NA | NA | TRBJ2-1 | TRBV7-3 | TGTGCCAGCAGCTTACTTAGCGGATTGGGCAATGAGCAGTTCTTC | CASSLLSGLGNEQFF
NA | NA | TRBJ2-1 | TRBV27 | TGTGCCAGCAGTTTATATCCTAGCGCGTCCTACAATGAGCAGTTCTTC | CASSLYPSASYNEQFF
NA | few | TRBJ2-5 | TRBV19 | TGTGCCAGTAGTATGGAAGGGGTAACTGAGACCCAGTACTTC | CASSMEGVTETQYF
TRBD1 | NA | TRBJ2-1 | TRBV28 | TGTGCCAGCAGTTTAGGGGACAGGGGGAAGCAGTTCTTC | CASSLGDRGKQFF
NA | NA | TRBJ2-3 | TRBV5-4 | TGTGCCAGCAGCTCCCCGGGACTTCTTGGGACGCAGTATTTT | CASSSPGLLGTQYF
TRBD2 | NA | TRBJ2-1 | TRBV4-2 | TGTGCCAGCAGCCAAGAATCCAGCGGGGGCTCCCTCCCGCAGTTCTTC | CASSQESSGGSLPQFF
TRBD1 | NA | TRBJ2-2 | TRBV28 | TGTGCCAGCAGTTTCGCGGGACAGGCTACCGGGGAGCTGTTTTTT | CASSFAGQATGELFF
NA | few | TRBJ1-5 | TRBV28 | TGTGCCAGCATCTTAGCCGGGTCTGGGGCCCAGCATTTT | CASILAGSGAQHF